This TCR beta chain was recorded in a study of CD8+ T cells in alopecia areata. The sequencing template was cDNA reverse transcribed from extracted RNA. Data came from immunoSEQ multiplex PCR; TCRdb stores just in-frame clones and leaves some out. The sample has about 110,000 clones, 55% to 75% seen once; the top ten hold 20% to 25%. The CDR3 is 12 amino acids. The V end was cut by 4 bases, the J end by 2 bases, with 6 bases between. CDR1 and CDR2 (germline): SGHDT, YYEEEE. The source of this sequence is a human donor in good health. This chain connects TRBV5-6 to TRBJ1-1; unclear D gene. Sequenced: CD8+ T cells sorted from blood. CDR3 amino acids: CASSGINTEAFF. CDR3 nucleotide sequence: TGTGCCAGCAGCGGGATCAACACTGAAGCTTTCTTT.